The TCR beta chain described here comes from a study of T cell clonality in common variable immunodeficiency (dated by TCRdb to 2013 to 2016). Overall study outcomes, separate from this receptor: CVID subjects shared fewer TCRbeta clones with each other than healthy controls did (p < 0.0001). Despite equal DNA input, controls averaged roughly 84,000 unique sequences per sample versus about 32,000 in CVID samples. It was noted by the authors that sequencing of the repertoires of T cell subpopulations would be needed to clarify the cause of the increased clonality in CVID. Compared with healthy controls, CVID subjects showed increased TCRbeta clonality (t-test p = 0.018), a feature most characteristic of about a third of subjects. Correlations between repertoire features and clinical complications were limited by patient heterogeneity within the CVID cohort. CVID TCRbeta sequences were reported to have fewer deletions and N-nucleotide insertions and to lack highly modified clones with 13 or more V deletions.

Standard criteria were used to diagnose CVID, namely serum IgG, IgA and/or IgM reduced below the normal range together with specific antibody deficiency. There were 44 subjects in the CVID group (roughly 15 female and around 29 male), ranging in age from 9 to 64 years, with a mean age of about 40. Most of the CVID patients and most of the healthy controls were of Caucasian heritage. Replacement immunoglobulin therapy had been administered to all CVID subjects for at least one year at the time of study participation. At the time of blood collection, no CVID subject was ill or was being treated with immunomodulatory or immunosuppressive medication. From each donor, roughly 5 to 8.5 ml of heparinized peripheral whole blood was collected. Genomic DNA from adults with common variable immune deficiency (CVID) and from healthy adult controls was used to sequence TCRbeta CDR3 repertoires. To isolate peripheral blood mononuclear cells, diluted blood was subjected to density centrifugation over Hypaque 1077 or Ficoll-Paque. Genomic DNA was obtained from unsorted mononuclear cells using either Qiagen column purification or a centrifugation-based method.

Without a recorded count, this clone is taken to be medium-sized (0.01 to 0.1%) from its frequency. Its specific antigen is unknown. The CDR3 end falls 3 residues outside the read, so it is completed with the germline J gene. CVID samples and control samples contributed equivalent amounts of genomic DNA as sequencing input. For every sample, a 60 bp segment covering the rearranged TCRbeta CDR3 region was amplified and then sequenced. TCRbeta amplification used the immunoSEQ assay, a bias-corrected multiplex PCR with high-throughput sequencing. From the authors' description of their analysis: Every unique nucleotide sequence counted as a clone and was annotated with V, D and J genes, copy number and frequency. Sequences were labeled productive if in frame, and non-productive if out of frame or containing stop codons. Clonality was calculated from Shannon's entropy as previously described. The predicted amino acid sequences of productive clones were used to derive mean CDR3 Kyte-Doolittle hydropathy. The R hclust function was used to hierarchically cluster scaled V gene usage with Manhattan distance and complete linkage. Sharing of clones by CDR3 amino acid sequence was evaluated through resampling of 12 repertoires per group over 100 rounds. The repertoires were searched for about 70 published EBV-specific TCRbeta sequences and 245 published CMV-specific TCRbeta sequences. A couple of CVID samples yielding fewer than 10,000 sequences were excluded from analysis, leaving over 35 CVID repertoires. TCRdb re-hosts the immuneACCESS table, in-frame sequences only. Its copies lack some clones; in the studies checked, an unresolved V gene accounts for under half of them, and the cause for the rest is not known. The DNA was the basis for D and trimming; V, J and clone size are from that table. The sample's own table lists 7,500 to 9,500 clones. Over 3.5% of the sample is taken by the ten largest.

The germline V gene (reference sequence) sets CDR1 to MNHEY and CDR2 to SMNVEV. From the cysteine through the phenylalanine, the CDR3 covers 15 amino acids. Sequencing covers 36 bases of the CDR3, shown here with the frame starting at base 1. V is pruned by 3 bases and J by 4 bases, leaving 8 bases of the junction without a gene match. Here the chain combines TRBV27 and TRBJ2-7; 8 bases in the middle match TRBD1. The sample consisted of peripheral blood mononuclear cells. This TCR was sampled from a human donor with common variable immunodeficiency. The DNA read from the CDR3 is TGTGCCAGCAGTTTCGTCGGACAGGGTGGGTACGAG. The translation is CASSFVGQGGYE. Given in full, the CDR3 is CASSFVGQGGYEQYF.